The 2 T cell receptor beta chains given below trace back to one sample, sequenced in a study of spatial heterogeneity in lung cancer. Time point in this sample: sample taken at primary tumor resection. From tumor, nontumor lung or frozen PBMC, whole RNA was taken unsorted for sequencing. TCRdb ran MiXCR on the 5' RACE reads and lists one entry per CDR3 protein. The sample holds about 44,000 distinct CDR3 sequences; approximately 15% are singletons and the top ten take 55% to 60%. This material consisted of PBMCs, taken at surgery. Source of these receptors: a male donor with early-stage non-small cell lung cancer.

This clonotype appeared many times. This chain connects TRBV7-2 to TRBJ2-5; D gene uncertain. The CDR3 sequence is 12 residues long. Looked up from germline, CDR1 is SGHTA and CDR2 is FQGNSA. V was clipped by 5 bases and J by 0 bases, with 4 bases between them. The CDR3 is CASSPYQETQYF. The DNA of the CDR3 is TGTGCCAGCAGCCCGTACCAAGAGACCCAGTACTTC. The variable domain in full, completed from reference TRBV7-2 and TRBJ2-5, reads GAGVSQSPSNKVTEKGKDVELRCDPISGHTALYWYRQSLGQGLEFLIYFQGNSAPDKSGLPSDRFSAERTGGSVSTLTIQRTQQEDSAVYLCASSPYQETQYFGPGTRLLVL.

V gene TRBV27 combines with J gene TRBJ2-6; D is unclear. The V gene lost 1 base and the J gene lost 0 bases, with 19 bases spanning the gap. The length of the CDR3 is 20 residues. Germline-derived CDR1 and CDR2 are MNHEY and SMNVEV (reference sequence). This chain's CDR3 is CASSLFEPDVFFSGANVLTF. DNA of the CDR3: TGTGCCAGCAGTTTATTTGAGCCGGACGTATTTTTCTCTGGGGCCAACGTCCTGACTTTC.